This T cell receptor (beta chain) was obtained from a study of shared clonotypes between healthy human individuals. It was roughly 210 ng DNA, around 32,000 T cell genomes, that sorted-subset replicate PCRs used. Profiling relied on immunoSEQ multiplex PCR, and the TCRdb table lists in-frame clones only, not all of them. The table shows about 1,500,000 clones, with roughly 96% occurring only once. This clone was recorded once. The sequence was collected from a man younger than 40 in good health. Sequencing was carried out using naive CD4+ T cells sorted from blood. Specified subset: CD45RA+ positively selected.

CDR3 in amino acids: CASSLATAEEGISNQPQHF. The CDR3, as DNA: TGTGCCAGCAGCTTAGCCACAGCAGAGGAGGGCATTAGCAATCAGCCCCAGCATTTT. The chain couples TRBV7-9 to TRBJ1-5; D remains unclear. This CDR3 is 19 amino acids long. The V end lost 0 bases, the J end lost 0 bases, and 18 bases lay between the germline ends. The germline gives CDR1 SEHNR, CDR2 FQNEAQ (reference sequence).